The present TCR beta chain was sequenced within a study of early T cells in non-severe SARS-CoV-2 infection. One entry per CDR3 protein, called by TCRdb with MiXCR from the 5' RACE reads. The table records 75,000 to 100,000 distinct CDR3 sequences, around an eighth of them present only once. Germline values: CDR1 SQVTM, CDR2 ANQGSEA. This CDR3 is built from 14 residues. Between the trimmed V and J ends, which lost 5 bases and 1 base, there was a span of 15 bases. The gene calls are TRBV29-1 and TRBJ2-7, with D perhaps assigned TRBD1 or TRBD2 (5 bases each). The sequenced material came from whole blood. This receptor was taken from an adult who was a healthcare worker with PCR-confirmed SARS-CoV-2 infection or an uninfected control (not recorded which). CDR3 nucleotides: TGCAGCGTTTATGACGGGGCCCGTTCCTACGAGCAGTACTTC. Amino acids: CSVYDGARSYEQYF.